This T cell receptor (beta chain) was captured by sequencing in a study of blood T cell repertoires in COVID-19. Study context: Acute and convalescent COVID-19 samples came from the United States, Italy and Spain. From T cells, B-cell-depleted T cells, or PBMCs came the material, which was cDNA or gDNA.

Original handling: Estimation of nucleated cell counts relied on the amplification of reference gene primers. Assay used: immunoSEQ multiplex PCR; TCRdb lists only in-frame clones, some missing. V, J and clone size derive from that table, while D and trimming were established from the DNA sequence. The table shows tens of thousands of clones, with 82% occurring only once. From germline, CDR1 is SGDLS and CDR2 YYNGEE. V lost 3 bases to trimming and J lost 3 bases, with 13 bases between them. The CDR3 is made up of 15 amino acids. The source of this sequence is a human donor in a cohort sampled during active COVID-19. Sequencing was performed on peripheral blood. The chain joins TRBV9 to TRBJ2-1; D may be TRBD1 (5 bases). CDR3 loop: CASSDEQDSYNEQFF. DNA of the CDR3: TGTGCCAGCAGCGACGAACAGGATAGCTACAATGAGCAGTTCTTC.